The following is a T cell receptor beta chain sequence with its context. The antigen remains unidentified. The read comes to an end 3 residues before the CDR3 does, leaving the germline J gene to fill in the end. V was pared by 1 base and J by 5 bases, with 7 bases of the junction left unmatched. This CDR3 contains 16 residues. Germline assignment: CDR1 LNHDA and CDR2 SQIVND (reference sequence). This sample was taken from a study of T cells in women clearing cervical HPV infection. Study as a whole: Donors had HPV16-related CIN3 or worse; 2 had invasive cancer. Case blood drawn at lesion detection; control blood after infection cleared. Only a few women had HLA typing results available.

Notes on the study in general: Unknown T-cell numbers per sample may underlie the richness differences.

Sequencing used immunoSEQ multiplex PCR; TCRdb keeps in-frame clones, though not all of them. Its clone listing holds some 40,000 clones. This clonotype originated in a woman between 18 and 75 years old with a cervical HPV16 infection that either progressed to CIN3+ or cleared (not recorded which). Sequences were obtained from blood buffy coat. V gene TRBV19 combines with J gene TRBJ2-1, with 8 nucleotides matching TRBD1. CDR3 bases read: TGTGCCAGTAGTATAGGCACAGGGGGACTCAACAATGAG. Amino acids: CASSIGTGGLNNE. The full CDR3 reads CASSIGTGGLNNEQFF.